This T cell receptor beta chain was observed in a study of technical replicates of blood from a few donors. Germline V gives CDR1 SEHNR, CDR2 FQNEAQ (reference sequence). After removal of 4 bases from V and 5 bases from J, the junction contained 10 bases not matched to a gene. This CDR3 comprises 15 residues. TCRdb's copy holds only in-frame clones and misses some; the assay was immunoSEQ multiplex PCR. The sample carries more than 65,000 clones, around 94% recorded once. Sequencing input: T cells isolated from PBMCs. The genes are TRBV7-9 and TRBJ2-5, with TRBD1 matching 7 bases. This clonotype was sampled from a human donor in good health. The CDR3 DNA is TGTGCCAGCAGCTCCCCGCCGACAGGGTGGGAGACCCAGTACTTC. Its protein product is CASSSPPTGWETQYF.